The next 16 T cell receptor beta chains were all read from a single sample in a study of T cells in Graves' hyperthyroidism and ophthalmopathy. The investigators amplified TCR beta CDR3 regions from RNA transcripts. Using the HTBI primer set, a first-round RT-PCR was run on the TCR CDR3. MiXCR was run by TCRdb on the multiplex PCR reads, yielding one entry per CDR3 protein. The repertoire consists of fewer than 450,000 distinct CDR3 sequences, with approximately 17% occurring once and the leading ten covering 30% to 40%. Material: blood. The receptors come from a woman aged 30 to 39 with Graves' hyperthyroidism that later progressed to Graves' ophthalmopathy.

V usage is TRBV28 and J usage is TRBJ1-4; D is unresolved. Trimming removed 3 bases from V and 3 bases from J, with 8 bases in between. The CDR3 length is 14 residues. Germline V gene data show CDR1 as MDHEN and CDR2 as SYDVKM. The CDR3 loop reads CASSLSGPNEKLFF. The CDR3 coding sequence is TGTGCCAGCAGTTTGTCGGGCCCTAATGAAAAACTGTTTTTT. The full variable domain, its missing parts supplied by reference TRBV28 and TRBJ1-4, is DVKVTQSSRYLVKRTGEKVFLECVQDMDHENMFWYRQDPGLGLRLIYFSYDVKMKEKGDIPEGYSVSREKKERFSLILESASTNQTSMYLCASSLSGPNEKLFFGSGTQLSVL.

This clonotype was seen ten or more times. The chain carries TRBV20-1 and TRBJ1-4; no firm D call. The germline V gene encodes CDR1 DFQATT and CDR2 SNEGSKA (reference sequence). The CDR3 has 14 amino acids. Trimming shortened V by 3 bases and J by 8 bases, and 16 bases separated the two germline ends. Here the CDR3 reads CSARVRTGIEKLFF. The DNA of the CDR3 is TGCAGTGCTAGGGTTCGGACTGGGATCGAAAAACTGTTTTTT.

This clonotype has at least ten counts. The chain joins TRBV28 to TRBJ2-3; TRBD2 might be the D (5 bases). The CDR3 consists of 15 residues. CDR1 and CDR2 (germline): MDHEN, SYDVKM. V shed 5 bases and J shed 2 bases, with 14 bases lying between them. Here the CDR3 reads CASSGRVSHTDTQYF. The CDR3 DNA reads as TGTGCCAGCAGTGGGCGGGTGAGCCACACAGATACGCAGTATTTT.

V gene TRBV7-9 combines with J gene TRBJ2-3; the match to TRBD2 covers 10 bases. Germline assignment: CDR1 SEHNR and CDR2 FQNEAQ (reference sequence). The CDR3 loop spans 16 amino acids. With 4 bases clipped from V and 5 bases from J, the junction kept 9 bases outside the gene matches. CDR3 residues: CASSSKSGGAIDTQYF. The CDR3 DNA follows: TGTGCCAGCAGCTCGAAGAGCGGGGGGGCCATAGATACGCAGTATTTT. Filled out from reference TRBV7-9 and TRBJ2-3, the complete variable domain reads DTGVSQNPRHKITKRGQNVTFRCDPISEHNRLYWYRQTLGQGPEFLTYFQNEAQLEKSRLLSDRFSAERPKGSFSTLEIQRTEQGDSAMYLCASSSKSGGAIDTQYFGPGTRLTVL.

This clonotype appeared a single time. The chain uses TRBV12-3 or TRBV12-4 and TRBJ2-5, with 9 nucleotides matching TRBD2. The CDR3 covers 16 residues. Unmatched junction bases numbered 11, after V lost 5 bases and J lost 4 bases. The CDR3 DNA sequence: TGTGCCAGCAGTCCGAACTCGGGACTAGCCGGAGAGACCCAGTACTTC. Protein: CASSPNSGLAGETQYF.

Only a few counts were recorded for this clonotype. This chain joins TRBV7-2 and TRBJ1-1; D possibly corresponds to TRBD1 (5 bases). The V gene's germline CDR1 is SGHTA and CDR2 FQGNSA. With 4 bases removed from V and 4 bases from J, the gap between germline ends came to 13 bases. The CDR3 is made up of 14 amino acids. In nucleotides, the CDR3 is TGTGCCAGCAGCTCATACGGGGGAGGCACTGAAGCTTTCTTT. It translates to CASSSYGGGTEAFF.

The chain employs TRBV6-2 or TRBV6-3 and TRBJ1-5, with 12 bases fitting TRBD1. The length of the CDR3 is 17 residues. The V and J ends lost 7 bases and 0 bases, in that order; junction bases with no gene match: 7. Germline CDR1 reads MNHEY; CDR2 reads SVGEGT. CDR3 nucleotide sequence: TGTGCCAGCACTGGGACAGGGGGCCCTCATAGCAATCAGCCCCAGCATTTT. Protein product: CASTGTGGPHSNQPQHF.

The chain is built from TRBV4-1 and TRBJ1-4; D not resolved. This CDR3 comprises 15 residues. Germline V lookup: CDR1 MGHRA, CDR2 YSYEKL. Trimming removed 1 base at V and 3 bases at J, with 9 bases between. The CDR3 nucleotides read TGCGCCAGCAGCCAAGTGTCGTCAGCTAATGAAAAACTGTTTTTT. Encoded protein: CASSQVSSANEKLFF.

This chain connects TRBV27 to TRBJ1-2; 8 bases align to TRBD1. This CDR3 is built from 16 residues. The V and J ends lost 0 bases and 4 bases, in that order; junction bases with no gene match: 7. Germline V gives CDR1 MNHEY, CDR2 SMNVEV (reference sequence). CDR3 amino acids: CASSLSPAGGSYGYTF. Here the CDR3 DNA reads TGTGCCAGCAGTTTATCGCCCGCAGGGGGCAGCTATGGCTACACCTTC.

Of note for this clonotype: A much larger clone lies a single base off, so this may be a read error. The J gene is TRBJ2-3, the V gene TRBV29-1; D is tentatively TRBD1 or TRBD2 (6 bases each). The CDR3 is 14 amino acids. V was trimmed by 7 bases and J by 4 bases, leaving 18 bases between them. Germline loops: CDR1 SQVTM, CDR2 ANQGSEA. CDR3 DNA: TGCAGCGCCAGGCTACAGGGAGGCTCAGATACGCAGTATTTT. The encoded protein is CSARLQGGSDTQYF.

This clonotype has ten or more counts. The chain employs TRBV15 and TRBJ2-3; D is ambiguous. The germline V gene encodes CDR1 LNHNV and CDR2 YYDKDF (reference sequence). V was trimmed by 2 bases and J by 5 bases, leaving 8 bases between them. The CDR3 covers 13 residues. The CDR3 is CATSRPALDTQYF. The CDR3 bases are TGTGCCACCAGCAGACCGGCCCTAGATACGCAGTATTTT. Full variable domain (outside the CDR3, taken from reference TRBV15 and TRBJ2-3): DAMVIQNPRYQVTQFGKPVTLSCSQTLNHNVMYWYQQKSSQAPKLLFHYYDKDFNNEADTPDNFQSRRPNTSFCFLDIRSPGLGDTAMYLCATSRPALDTQYFGPGTRLTVL.

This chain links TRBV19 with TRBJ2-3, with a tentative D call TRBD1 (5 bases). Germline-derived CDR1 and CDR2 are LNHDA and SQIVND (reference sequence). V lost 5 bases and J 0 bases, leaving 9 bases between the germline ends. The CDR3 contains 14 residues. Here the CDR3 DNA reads TGTGCCAGTAGTCAACAGGCTAGCACAGATACGCAGTATTTT. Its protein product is CASSQQASTDTQYF.

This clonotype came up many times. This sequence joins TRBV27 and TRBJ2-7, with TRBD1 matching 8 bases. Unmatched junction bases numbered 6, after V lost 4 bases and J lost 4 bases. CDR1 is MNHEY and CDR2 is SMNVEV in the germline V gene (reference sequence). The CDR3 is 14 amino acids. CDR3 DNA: TGTGCCAGCAGTTCTGGACAGGGTCTTTACGAGCAGTACTTC. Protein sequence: CASSSGQGLYEQYF.

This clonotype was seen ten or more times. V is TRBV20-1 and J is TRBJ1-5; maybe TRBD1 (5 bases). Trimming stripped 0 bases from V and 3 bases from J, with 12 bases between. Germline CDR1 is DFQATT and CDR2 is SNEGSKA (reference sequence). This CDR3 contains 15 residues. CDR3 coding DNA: TGCAGTGCTAGAGATGGGGGGGGGAACAATCAGCCCCAGCATTTT. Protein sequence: CSARDGGGNNQPQHF.

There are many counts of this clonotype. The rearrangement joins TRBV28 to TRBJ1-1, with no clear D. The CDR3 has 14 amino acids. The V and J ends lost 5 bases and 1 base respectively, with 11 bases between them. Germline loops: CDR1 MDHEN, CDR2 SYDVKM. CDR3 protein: CASSLLRENTEAFF. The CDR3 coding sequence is TGTGCCAGCAGTCTCCTTAGGGAGAACACTGAAGCTTTCTTT.

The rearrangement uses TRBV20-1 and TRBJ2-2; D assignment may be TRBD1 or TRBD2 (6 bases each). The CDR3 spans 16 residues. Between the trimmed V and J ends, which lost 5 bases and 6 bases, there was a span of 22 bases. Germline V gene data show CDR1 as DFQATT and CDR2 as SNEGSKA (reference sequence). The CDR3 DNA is TGCAGTGCTCCGATCCGGGACTGGGGGCGACCCGGGGAGCTGTTTTTT. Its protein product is CSAPIRDWGRPGELFF.